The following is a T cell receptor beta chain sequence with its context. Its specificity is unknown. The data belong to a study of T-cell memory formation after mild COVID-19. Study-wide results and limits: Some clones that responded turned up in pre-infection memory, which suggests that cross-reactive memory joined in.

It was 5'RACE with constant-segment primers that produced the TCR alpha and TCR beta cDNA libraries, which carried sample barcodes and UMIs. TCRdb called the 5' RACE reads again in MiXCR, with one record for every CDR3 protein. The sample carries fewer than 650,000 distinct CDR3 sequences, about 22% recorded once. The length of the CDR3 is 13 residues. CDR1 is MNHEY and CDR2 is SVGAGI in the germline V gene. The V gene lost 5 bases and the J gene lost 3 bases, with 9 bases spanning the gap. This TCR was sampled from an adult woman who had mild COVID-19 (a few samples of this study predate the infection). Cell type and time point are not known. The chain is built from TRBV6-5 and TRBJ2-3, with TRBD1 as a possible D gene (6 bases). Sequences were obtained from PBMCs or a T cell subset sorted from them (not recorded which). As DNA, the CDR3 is TGTGCCAGCAGTAAACAGGGAACAGATACGCAGTATTTT. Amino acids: CASSKQGTDTQYF.